A single T cell receptor beta chain is shown here with its context. The data were obtained in a study of patients and donors after allogeneic stem cell transplantation. From the RT-PCR reads, TCRdb called clonotypes with MiXCR, one entry per CDR3 protein. The sample lists over 150,000 distinct CDR3 sequences, 41% occurring once. The V gene end was trimmed by 5 bases and the J gene end by 1 base; junction bases not matched to a gene: 8. The CDR3 is 16 amino acids. Germline V gene sequence: CDR1 MDHEN, CDR2 SYDVKM. This chain uses TRBV28 with TRBJ2-7, with 10 bases identical to TRBD1. Sample: blood, either unsorted or a sorted T cell fraction (not recorded which). This receptor was identified in a human donor who was either an allogeneic HSCT recipient or a stem cell or donor lymphocyte infusion donor (not recorded which). It is not recorded whose cells these are; they may come from a transplant donor. The CDR3 DNA reads TGTGCCAGCAGTCCTGAGACAGGGGGCTTATCCTACGAGCAGTACTTC. As protein: CASSPETGGLSYEQYF. Combining the CDR3 with reference TRBV28 and TRBJ2-7 gives the whole variable domain DVKVTQSSRYLVKRTGEKVFLECVQDMDHENMFWYRQDPGLGLRLIYFSYDVKMKEKGDIPEGYSVSREKKERFSLILESASTNQTSMYLCASSPETGGLSYEQYFGPGTRLTVT.